The 6 T cell receptor beta chains listed next were all sequenced from one sample in a study of blood T cell repertoires in COVID-19. TCRdb's table, derived via immunoSEQ multiplex PCR, lists solely in-frame clones and lacks some. This sample has about 28,000 clones, with roughly 80% found just once. Sequenced sample: peripheral blood. These receptors came from a woman aged 55-75 years with acute or convalescent COVID-19.

The chain has TRBV5-5 and TRBJ1-1, with 9 bases identical to TRBD1. Trimming at V came to 4 bases and at J to 3 bases, leaving 16 bases not matched to a gene. The germline V gene has CDR1 SGHKS and CDR2 YYEKEE (reference sequence). CDR3 length: 18 amino acids. Here the CDR3 reads CASSTALPGQGLYTEAFF. The CDR3 region has the DNA TGTGCCAGCAGCACCGCCTTACCGGGACAGGGTCTCTACACTGAAGCTTTCTTT.

This clone was observed a few times. The chain has TRBV6-1 and TRBJ2-4, with a possible D match to TRBD2 (5 bases). CDR1 MNHNS and CDR2 SASEGT come from the germline V gene. CDR3 length: 17 residues. Trimming shortened V by 1 base and J by 1 base, and 14 bases separated the two germline ends. For the CDR3, the DNA is TGTGCCAGCAGTGAAGGTCAAGGCGGGCGCGCCAAAAACATTCAGTACTTC. Its translation: CASSEGQGGRAKNIQYF.

The gene calls are TRBV2 and TRBJ2-1, with TRBD1 matching 9 bases. The V segment lost 5 bases and the J segment 3 bases; nucleotides outside the gene matches: 5. Germline V lookup: CDR1 SNHLY, CDR2 FYNNEI. CDR3 length: 15 amino acids. The DNA of the CDR3 is TGTGCCAGCAGTCTGGACAGGGGAGTCTACAATGAGCAGTTCTTC. Residues: CASSLDRGVYNEQFF. The full variable domain, with the rest looked up from reference TRBV2 and TRBJ2-1, is EPEVTQTPSHQVTQMGQEVILRCVPISNHLYFYWYRQILGQKVEFLVSFYNNEISEKSEIFDDQFSVERPDGSNFTLKIRSTKLEDSAMYFCASSLDRGVYNEQFFGPGTRLTVL.

The chain recombines TRBV5-6 with TRBJ1-1; D is ambiguous. The V end lost 6 bases, the J end lost 2 bases, and 17 bases lay between the germline ends. CDR3 length equals 15 residues. The germline V gene encodes CDR1 SGHDT and CDR2 YYEEEE. CDR3 nucleotides: TGTGCCAGCACCCCTTGGTACTCCCCCAACACTGAAGCTTTCTTT. It codes for CASTPWYSPNTEAFF.

This clone was seen once. V and J are TRBV27 and TRBJ2-1; 8 bases match TRBD2. The V gene's germline CDR1 is MNHEY and CDR2 SMNVEV (reference sequence). J was trimmed by 7 bases and V by 3 bases; bases with no gene match: 17. This CDR3 has 18 amino acids. CDR3 nucleotides: TGTGCCAGCAGTTTTGGGGTAAGGCGGGGGGCCCTGGAGAATGAGCAGTTCTTC. Protein sequence: CASSFGVRRGALENEQFF.

The chain recombines TRBV18 with TRBJ2-2; 9 bases line up with TRBD1. CDR3 size: 16 residues. CDR1 KGHSH and CDR2 LQKENI come from the germline V gene. V trimming: 3 bases; J trimming: 6 bases; junction bases outside the gene matches: 8. CDR3 amino acids: CASSPKGTGTSGELFF. DNA for the CDR3: TGTGCCAGCTCACCTAAAGGGACAGGGACTTCCGGGGAGCTGTTTTTT.